This is a list of T cell receptor beta chains from one sample in a study of T-cell memory formation after mild COVID-19. Via MiXCR, TCRdb re-called the 5' RACE reads, giving one row per CDR3 protein. The sample lists 200,000 to 250,000 distinct CDR3 sequences; about 16% were seen once. The sequencing input was PBMCs or a T cell subset sorted from them (not recorded which). The origin of the receptors is an adult woman who had mild COVID-19 (a few samples of this study predate the infection). Cell type and time point are not known. CDR3s include the opening cysteine and the closing phenylalanine or tryptophan. A D gene is named only where the DNA matches it firmly. Only part of the rows carry a size: once, few, many, or a class if the clone is expanded.

v_gene: TRBV12-3/TRBV12-4; abundance: .; d_gene: TRBD1; j_gene: TRBJ1-1; CDR3aa: CASSTDRASTEAFF; CDR3nt: TGTGCCAGCAGCACGGACAGGGCTTCCACTGAAGCTTTCTTT
v_gene: TRBV24-1; abundance: .; d_gene: TRBD1; j_gene: TRBJ2-3; CDR3aa: CATSDGTGGPTDTQYF; CDR3nt: TGTGCCACCAGTGACGGGACAGGGGGACCCACAGATACGCAGTATTTT
v_gene: TRBV12-3/TRBV12-4; abundance: .; d_gene: .; j_gene: TRBJ1-1; CDR3aa: CASRKKMNTEAFF; CDR3nt: TGTGCCAGCAGGAAAAAAATGAACACTGAAGCTTTCTTT
v_gene: TRBV7-9; abundance: .; d_gene: .; j_gene: TRBJ2-5; CDR3aa: CASSSLPGIGETQYF; CDR3nt: TGTGCCAGCAGCTCTTTGCCAGGGATTGGGGAGACCCAGTACTTC
v_gene: TRBV19; abundance: .; d_gene: .; j_gene: TRBJ2-5; CDR3aa: CASRGYLEETQYF; CDR3nt: TGTGCCAGTAGGGGCTACTTAGAAGAGACCCAGTACTTC
v_gene: TRBV20-1; abundance: .; d_gene: TRBD2; j_gene: TRBJ2-1; CDR3aa: CSARIRASGHNEQFF; CDR3nt: TGCAGTGCTAGAATCCGGGCTAGCGGGCACAATGAGCAGTTCTTC
v_gene: TRBV18; abundance: many; d_gene: .; j_gene: TRBJ2-5; CDR3aa: CASSPPGQPEETQYF; CDR3nt: TGTGCCAGCTCACCCCCGGGACAACCAGAAGAGACCCAGTACTTC
v_gene: TRBV20-1; abundance: .; d_gene: .; j_gene: TRBJ1-5; CDR3aa: CSAKQGSNQPQHF; CDR3nt: TGCAGTGCAAAGCAGGGAAGCAATCAGCCCCAGCATTTT
v_gene: TRBV7-2; abundance: few; d_gene: TRBD1; j_gene: TRBJ1-2; CDR3aa: CASSARRLQGTYYGYTF; CDR3nt: TGTGCCAGCAGCGCTAGACGGCTACAGGGGACCTACTATGGCTACACCTTC
v_gene: TRBV5-6; abundance: .; d_gene: .; j_gene: TRBJ2-3; CDR3aa: CASSLETRSDTDTQYF; CDR3nt: TGTGCCAGCAGCTTGGAGACCAGGTCTGACACAGATACGCAGTATTTT
v_gene: TRBV7-7; abundance: many; d_gene: .; j_gene: TRBJ2-1; CDR3aa: CASSSSDSSNAEQFF; CDR3nt: TGTGCTAGCAGCTCATCGGACAGTAGTAATGCTGAGCAGTTCTTC
v_gene: TRBV7-8; abundance: few; d_gene: TRBD2; j_gene: TRBJ2-1; CDR3aa: CASRPGLAYNEQFF; CDR3nt: TGTGCCAGCAGGCCGGGACTAGCTTACAATGAGCAGTTCTTC
v_gene: TRBV24-1; abundance: .; d_gene: TRBD1; j_gene: TRBJ1-2; CDR3aa: CATSDDRGAIGYTF; CDR3nt: TGTGCCACCAGTGACGACAGGGGGGCTATTGGCTACACCTTC
v_gene: TRBV5-1; abundance: .; d_gene: .; j_gene: TRBJ2-7; CDR3aa: CASSLALWEEQYF; CDR3nt: TGCGCCAGCAGCTTGGCTCTCTGGGAAGAGCAGTACTTC
v_gene: TRBV3-1; abundance: many; d_gene: .; j_gene: TRBJ2-7; CDR3aa: CASSQDLNYEQYF; CDR3nt: TGTGCCAGCAGTCAAGACCTCAACTACGAGCAGTACTTC
v_gene: TRBV24-1; abundance: .; d_gene: .; j_gene: TRBJ2-5; CDR3aa: CATSDGTPWPQYF; CDR3nt: TGTGCCACCAGTGACGGGACCCCTTGGCCCCAGTACTTC
v_gene: TRBV4-1; abundance: few; d_gene: TRBD2; j_gene: TRBJ2-1; CDR3aa: CASSQLGLAGGPSSYNEQFF; CDR3nt: TGCGCCAGCAGCCAATTGGGACTAGCGGGGGGTCCTAGCTCCTACAATGAGCAGTTCTTC
v_gene: TRBV25-1; abundance: few; d_gene: .; j_gene: TRBJ2-4; CDR3aa: CASSDPGVAKNIQYF; CDR3nt: TGTGCCAGCAGTGACCCAGGAGTAGCCAAAAACATTCAGTACTTC
v_gene: TRBV7-6; abundance: few; d_gene: .; j_gene: TRBJ2-1; CDR3aa: CASSLAPRLVSQRNEQFF; CDR3nt: TGTGCCAGCAGCTTAGCCCCCCGACTAGTATCCCAAAGGAATGAGCAGTTCTTC
v_gene: TRBV5-1; abundance: few; d_gene: .; j_gene: TRBJ1-2; CDR3aa: CASTQTGAGGYTF; CDR3nt: TGCGCCAGCACCCAGACAGGAGCCGGAGGCTACACCTTC
v_gene: TRBV2; abundance: .; d_gene: TRBD1; j_gene: TRBJ2-2; CDR3aa: CASSTGVGELFF; CDR3nt: TGTGCCAGCAGTACAGGGGTCGGGGAGCTGTTTTTT
v_gene: TRBV2; abundance: many; d_gene: .; j_gene: TRBJ1-5; CDR3aa: CASSEGLTVAQPQHF; CDR3nt: TGTGCCAGCAGTGAAGGACTGACCGTCGCCCAGCCCCAGCATTTT
v_gene: TRBV12-3/TRBV12-4; abundance: .; d_gene: TRBD2; j_gene: TRBJ2-3; CDR3aa: CASGRTSGGPKTQYF; CDR3nt: TGTGCCAGCGGCCGGACTAGCGGGGGCCCCAAGACGCAGTATTTT
v_gene: TRBV5-1; abundance: .; d_gene: .; j_gene: TRBJ2-1; CDR3aa: CASSFWGGGAYNEQFF; CDR3nt: TGCGCCAGCAGCTTTTGGGGGGGGGGCGCCTACAATGAGCAGTTCTTC
v_gene: TRBV24-1; abundance: few; d_gene: TRBD1; j_gene: TRBJ2-7; CDR3aa: CATSDPGTGVEQYF; CDR3nt: TGTGCCACCAGTGATCCCGGGACAGGGGTAGAGCAGTACTTC